The rows below give T cell receptor beta chains drawn from one sample of a study of Graves' ophthalmopathy and Graves' hyperthyroidism. TCRdb itself ran the multiplex PCR reads through MiXCR, one entry per CDR3 protein. The repertoire holds 40,000 to 50,000 distinct CDR3 sequences, with approximately 52% as singletons. The sample was peripheral blood. These receptors all come from an adult man with Graves' ophthalmopathy. Both conserved end residues are part of each CDR3. D genes are given only for firm matches. Size is stated for part of the rows, as once, few or many counts, or as a class when the clone is expanded.

size	V	D	J	CDR3	DNA
few	TRBV27	TRBD1	TRBJ2-1	CASSLSLQGAHRQFF	TGTGCCAGCAGTTTATCGCTCCAGGGGGCGCATAGGCAGTTCTTC
-	TRBV7-2	-	TRBJ1-1	CASSAGGWEAFF	TGTGCCAGCAGTGCTGGAGGGTGGGAAGCTTTCTTT
-	TRBV19	-	TRBJ1-2	CAAWDRRNYGYTF	TGTGCCGCCTGGGACCGCCGCAACTATGGCTACACCTTC
many	TRBV3-1	TRBD1	TRBJ2-3	CASSQTPGQGTDTQYF	TGTGCCAGCAGCCAAACACCGGGACAGGGGACAGATACGCAGTATTTT
-	TRBV24-1	TRBD1	TRBJ1-2	CATSNRGFVYGYTF	TGTGCCACCAGTAACAGGGGATTCGTCTATGGCTACACCTTC
-	TRBV20-1	-	TRBJ1-2	CSARPQGAYGYTF	TGCAGTGCCAGGCCGCAGGGAGCATATGGCTACACCTTC
-	TRBV5-1	-	TRBJ2-7	CASSFSFRGTYEQYF	TGCGCCAGCAGCTTTAGTTTCAGGGGAACCTACGAGCAATACTTC
many	TRBV6-2/TRBV6-3	TRBD2	TRBJ2-1	CASSPSGLADYNEQFF	TGTGCCAGCAGTCCCTCCGGGCTAGCGGACTACAATGAGCAGTTCTTC
-	TRBV15	-	TRBJ2-7	CATSRAEGNYEQYF	TGTGCCACCAGCAGAGCAGAGGGGAACTACGAGCAGTACTTC
many	TRBV6-5	-	TRBJ1-5	CASRAGNQPQHF	TGTGCCAGCAGGGCGGGCAATCAGCCCCAGCATTTT
many	TRBV7-8	-	TRBJ1-5	CASSLAGENQPQHF	TGTGCCAGCAGCTTAGCGGGGGAGAATCAGCCCCAGCATTTT
many	TRBV7-2	-	TRBJ2-4	CASSLISAKNIQYF	TGTGCCAGCAGCTTAATTTCAGCCAAAAACATTCAGTACTTC
many	TRBV28	-	TRBJ2-3	CASTIGGLDTQYF	TGTGCCAGCACGATTGGGGGACTAGATACGCAGTATTTT
-	TRBV24-1	TRBD1	TRBJ1-4	CATRSDRENEKLFF	TGTGCCACCAGGTCGGACAGGGAGAATGAGAAACTGTTTTTT
many	TRBV5-8	TRBD2	TRBJ2-5	CASSALLAGGQETQYF	TGTGCCAGCAGCGCCCTACTAGCGGGGGGCCAGGAGACCCAGTACTTC